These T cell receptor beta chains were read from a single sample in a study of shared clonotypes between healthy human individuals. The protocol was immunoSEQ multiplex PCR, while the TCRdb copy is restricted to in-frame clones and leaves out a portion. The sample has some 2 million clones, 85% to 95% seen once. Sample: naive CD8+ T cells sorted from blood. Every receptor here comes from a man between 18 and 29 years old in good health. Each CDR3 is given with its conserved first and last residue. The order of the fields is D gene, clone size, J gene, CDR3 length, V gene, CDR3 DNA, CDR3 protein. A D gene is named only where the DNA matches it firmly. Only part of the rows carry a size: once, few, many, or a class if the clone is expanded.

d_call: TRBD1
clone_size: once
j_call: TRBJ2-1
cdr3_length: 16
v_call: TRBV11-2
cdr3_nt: TGTGCCAGCAGCCCCGGACAGGGAGGCTCCTACAATGAGCAGTTCTTC
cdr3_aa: CASSPGQGGSYNEQFF

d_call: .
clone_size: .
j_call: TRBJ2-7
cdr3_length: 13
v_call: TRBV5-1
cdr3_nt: TGCGCCAGCAGCTTGGCCTCCCCCGGGATTCAGTACTTC
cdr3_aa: CASSLASPGIQYF

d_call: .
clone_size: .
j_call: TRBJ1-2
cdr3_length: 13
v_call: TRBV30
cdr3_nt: TGTGCCTGGAGTCGCGACAGGAAGGATGGCTACACCTTC
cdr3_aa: CAWSRDRKDGYTF

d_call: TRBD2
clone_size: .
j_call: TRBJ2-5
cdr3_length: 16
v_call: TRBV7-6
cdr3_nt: TGTGCCAGCAGCGAACCCGGACTAGCCCAACAAGAGACCCAGTACTTC
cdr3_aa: CASSEPGLAQQETQYF

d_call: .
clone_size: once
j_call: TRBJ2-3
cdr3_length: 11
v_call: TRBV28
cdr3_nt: TGTGCCAGCCTTGGGGGGGATACGCAGTATTTT
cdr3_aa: CASLGGDTQYF

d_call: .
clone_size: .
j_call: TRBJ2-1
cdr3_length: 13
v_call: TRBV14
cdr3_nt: TGTGCCAGCAGCGACCTTCCTAGCTATGAGCAGTTCTTC
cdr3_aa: CASSDLPSYEQFF

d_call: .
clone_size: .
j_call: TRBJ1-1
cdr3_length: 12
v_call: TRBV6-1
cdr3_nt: TGTGCCAGCCGGCATAGGGGTCCTGAAGCTTTCTTT
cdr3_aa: CASRHRGPEAFF

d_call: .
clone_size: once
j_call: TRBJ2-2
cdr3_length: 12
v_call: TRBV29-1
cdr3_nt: TGCAGCGTACTAAGACAAGCCGGGGAGCTGTTTTTT
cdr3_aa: CSVLRQAGELFF

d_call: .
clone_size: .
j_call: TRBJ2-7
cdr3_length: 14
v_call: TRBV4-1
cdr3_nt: TGCGCCAGCAGCCAAGTTGGCAGGGGCTACGAGCAGTACTTC
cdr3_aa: CASSQVGRGYEQYF

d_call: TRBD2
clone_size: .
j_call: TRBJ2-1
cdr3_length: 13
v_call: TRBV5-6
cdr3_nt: TGTGCCAGCAGCTTGGGGACTAGCAATGAGCAGTTCTTC
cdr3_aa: CASSLGTSNEQFF

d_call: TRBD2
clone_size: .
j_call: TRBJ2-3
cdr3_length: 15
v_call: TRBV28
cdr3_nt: TGTGCCAGCAGTTTTTTTAGCGGGGGCACAGATACGCAGTATTTT
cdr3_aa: CASSFFSGGTDTQYF

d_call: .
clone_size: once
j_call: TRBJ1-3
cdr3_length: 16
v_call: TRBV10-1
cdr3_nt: TGCGCCAGCAGTGAAGGCAGAACCTCCTCTGGAAACACCATATATTTT
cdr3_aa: CASSEGRTSSGNTIYF

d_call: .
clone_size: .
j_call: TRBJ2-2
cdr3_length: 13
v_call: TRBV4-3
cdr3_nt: TGCGCCAGCAGTCCTGTCGGGGCCGGGGAGCTGTTTTTT
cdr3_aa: CASSPVGAGELFF

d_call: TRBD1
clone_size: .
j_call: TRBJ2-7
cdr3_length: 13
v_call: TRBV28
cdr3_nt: TGTGCCAGCAGAATAGGACAGGGTGGTGAGCAGTACTTC
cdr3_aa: CASRIGQGGEQYF

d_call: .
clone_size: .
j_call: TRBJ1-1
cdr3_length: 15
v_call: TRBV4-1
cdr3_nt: TGCGCCAGCAGCCAAGATCCCGGATTGAGGTACGAGGCTTTCTTT
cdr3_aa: CASSQDPGLRYEAFF

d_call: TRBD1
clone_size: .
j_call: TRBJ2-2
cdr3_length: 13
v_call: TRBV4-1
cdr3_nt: TGCGCCAGCAGCCGGGACAGGTCGGGGGAGCTGTTTTTT
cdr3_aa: CASSRDRSGELFF

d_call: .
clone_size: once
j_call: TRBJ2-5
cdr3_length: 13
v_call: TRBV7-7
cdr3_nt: TGTGCTAGCAGCTTAGCGGTGGGAGAGACCCAGTACTTC
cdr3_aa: CASSLAVGETQYF

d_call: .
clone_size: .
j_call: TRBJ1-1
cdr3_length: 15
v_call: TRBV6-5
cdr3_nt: TGTGCCAGCAATAAAAGGGCGAGCTTGAACACTGAAGCTTTCTTT
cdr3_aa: CASNKRASLNTEAFF

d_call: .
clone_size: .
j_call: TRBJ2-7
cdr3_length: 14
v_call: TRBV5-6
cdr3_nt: TGTGCCAGCAGCTTGGCCGAGCTGCAGGGGGAGCAGTACTTC
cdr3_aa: CASSLAELQGEQYF

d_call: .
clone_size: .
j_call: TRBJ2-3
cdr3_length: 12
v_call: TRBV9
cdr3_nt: TGTGCCAGCAGCGTAGAAGGGGGTACGCAGTATTTT
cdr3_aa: CASSVEGGTQYF

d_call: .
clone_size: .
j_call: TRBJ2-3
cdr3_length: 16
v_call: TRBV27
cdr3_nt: TGTGCCAGCAGTTTATCGGTAGCGGCCCCCACAGATACGCAGTATTTT
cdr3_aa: CASSLSVAAPTDTQYF

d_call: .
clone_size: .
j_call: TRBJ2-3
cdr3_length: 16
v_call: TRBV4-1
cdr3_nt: TGCGCCAGCAGCCCCGACTGGGGGTTACAGGGAGATACGCAGTATTTT
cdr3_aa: CASSPDWGLQGDTQYF

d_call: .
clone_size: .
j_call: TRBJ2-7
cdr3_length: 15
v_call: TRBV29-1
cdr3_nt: TGCAGCGTGTACAATCCGGGGACGGGCTCCTACGAGCAGTACTTC
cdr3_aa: CSVYNPGTGSYEQYF

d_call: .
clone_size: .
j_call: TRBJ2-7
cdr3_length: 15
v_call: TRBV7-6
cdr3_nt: TGTGCCAGCAGCTTAAAGTCACAGGGTTCCTACGAGCAGTACTTC
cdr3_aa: CASSLKSQGSYEQYF

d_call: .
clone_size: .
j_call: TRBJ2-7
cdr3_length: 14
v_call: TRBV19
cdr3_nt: TGTGCCAGTAGCACAGACAGGTTCCCCTACGAGCAGTACTTC
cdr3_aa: CASSTDRFPYEQYF

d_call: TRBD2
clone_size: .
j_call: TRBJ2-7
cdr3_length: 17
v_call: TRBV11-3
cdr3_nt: TGTGCCAGCAGCTTAGTAGGCGCTAGCGGGAGCTCCTACGAGCAGTACTTC
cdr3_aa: CASSLVGASGSSYEQYF

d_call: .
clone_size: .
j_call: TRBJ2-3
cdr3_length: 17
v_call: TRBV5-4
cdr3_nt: TGTGCCAGCAGACCCGTTGGGGGCACCGATAGCACAGATACGCAGTATTTT
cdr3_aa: CASRPVGGTDSTDTQYF

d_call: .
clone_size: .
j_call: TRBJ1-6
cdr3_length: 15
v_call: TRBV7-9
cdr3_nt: TGTGCCAGCAGCTTGGACACGAGTATAAATTCACCCCTCCACTTT
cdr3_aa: CASSLDTSINSPLHF

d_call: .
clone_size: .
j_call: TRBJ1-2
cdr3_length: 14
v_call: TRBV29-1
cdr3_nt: TGCAGCGTTGAATTATCAGGGGACAACTATGGCTACACCTTC
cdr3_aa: CSVELSGDNYGYTF

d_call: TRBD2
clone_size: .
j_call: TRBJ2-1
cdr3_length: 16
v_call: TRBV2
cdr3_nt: TGTGCCAGCAGTGAAAGTCTAGCGGTAATAGGCAATGAGCAGTTCTTC
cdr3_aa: CASSESLAVIGNEQFF

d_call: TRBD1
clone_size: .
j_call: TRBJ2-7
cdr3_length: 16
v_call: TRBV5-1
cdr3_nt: TGCGCCAGCAGCTTGGAAGGTGTGACAGGGCGCTACGAGCAGTACTTC
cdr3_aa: CASSLEGVTGRYEQYF

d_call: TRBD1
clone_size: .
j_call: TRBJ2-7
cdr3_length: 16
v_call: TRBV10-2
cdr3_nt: TGCGCCAGCAGTGGGGACAGGACGTTATTTGTGGGTGAGCAGTACTTC
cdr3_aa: CASSGDRTLFVGEQYF

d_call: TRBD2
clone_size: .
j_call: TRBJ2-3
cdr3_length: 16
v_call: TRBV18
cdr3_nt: TGTGCCAGCTCACCAAGGCTAGCGGGATTGACAGATACGCAGTATTTT
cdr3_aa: CASSPRLAGLTDTQYF

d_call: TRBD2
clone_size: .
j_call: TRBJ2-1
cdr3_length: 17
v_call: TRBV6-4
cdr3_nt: TGTGCCAGCAGTGACTCGATAAGCGGGACTAGCGATAATGAGCAGTTCTTC
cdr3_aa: CASSDSISGTSDNEQFF

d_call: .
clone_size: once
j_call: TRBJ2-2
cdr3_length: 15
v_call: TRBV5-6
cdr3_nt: TGTGCCAGCAGCTTGCACATAGCGAACACCGGGGAGCTGTTTTTT
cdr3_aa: CASSLHIANTGELFF

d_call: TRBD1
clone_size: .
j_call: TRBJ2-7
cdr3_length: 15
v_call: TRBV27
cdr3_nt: TGTGCCAGCAGTTTAACAGGGGTAAGCTCCTACGAGCAGTACTTC
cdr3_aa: CASSLTGVSSYEQYF

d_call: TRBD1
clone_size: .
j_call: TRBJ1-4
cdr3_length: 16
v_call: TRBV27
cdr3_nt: TGTGCCAGCAGTCCTCGGGCGACAGGGGATAATGAAAAACTGTTTTTT
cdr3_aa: CASSPRATGDNEKLFF

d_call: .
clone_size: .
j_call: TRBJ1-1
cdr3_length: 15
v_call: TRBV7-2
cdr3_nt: TGTGCCAGCAGCTTTTCAGGGGTGACATACACTGAAGCTTTCTTT
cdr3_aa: CASSFSGVTYTEAFF

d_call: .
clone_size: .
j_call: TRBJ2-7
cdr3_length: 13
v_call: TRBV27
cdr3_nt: TGTGCCAGCAGTCCAGGGAGTGCCTACGAGCAGTACTTC
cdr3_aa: CASSPGSAYEQYF

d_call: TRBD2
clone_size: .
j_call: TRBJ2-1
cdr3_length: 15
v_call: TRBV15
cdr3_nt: TGTGCCACCAGCAGAGATAGCGGGGGGGCCAATGAGCAGTTCTTC
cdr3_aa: CATSRDSGGANEQFF

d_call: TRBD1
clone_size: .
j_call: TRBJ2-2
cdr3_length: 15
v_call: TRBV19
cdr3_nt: TGTGCCAGTAGTATAACACCACAGGGGGCCGGGGAGCTGTTTTTT
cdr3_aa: CASSITPQGAGELFF

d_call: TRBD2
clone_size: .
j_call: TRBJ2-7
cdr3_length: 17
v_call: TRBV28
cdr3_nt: TGTGCCAGCAGCTCTAGCGGGGGGCCTAACACGCCCTACGAGCAGTACTTC
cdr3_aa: CASSSSGGPNTPYEQYF